Below, 14 T cell receptor beta chains from the same sample are listed, as sequenced in a study of T-cell memory formation after mild COVID-19. TCRdb fed the 5' RACE reads into MiXCR, producing one record per CDR3 protein. In the table there are approximately 450,000 distinct CDR3 sequences, 15% to 20% of which are singletons. Sequencing input: PBMCs or a T cell subset sorted from them (not recorded which). The receptors derive from an adult woman who had mild COVID-19 (a few samples of this study predate the infection). Cell type and time point are not known.

This clonotype was counted a few times. The chain combines TRBV3-1 with TRBJ1-2; D uncertain. CDR3 length: 14 residues. CDR1 is LGHDT and CDR2 is YNNKEL in the germline V gene (reference sequence). The V end was cut by 0 bases, the J end by 3 bases, with 8 bases between. The CDR3 region has the DNA TGTGCCAGCAGCCAAGATATGGGGTACTATGGCTACACCTTC. It specifies CASSQDMGYYGYTF.

Only a few counts were recorded for this clonotype. The chain couples TRBV7-6 to TRBJ1-1; no reliable D call. This CDR3 comprises 13 residues. V lost 5 bases to trimming and J lost 5 bases, with 12 bases between them. The germline CDR1 and CDR2 sequences are SGHVS and FNYEAQ. The DNA of the CDR3 is TGTGCCAGCAGCCGTAGGACGGGGACTGAAGCTTTCTTT. Translation: CASSRRTGTEAFF.

At least ten counts were recorded for this clonotype. The chain combines TRBV9 with TRBJ2-5; TRBD1 aligns across 7 bases. CDR1 SGDLS and CDR2 YYNGEE come from the germline V gene. The ends lost 0 bases at V and 4 bases at J; junction bases unmatched: 3. This CDR3 is 14 amino acids long. The CDR3 coding sequence is TGTGCCAGCAGCGTAGACAGGGGTGGAGAGACCCAGTACTTC. Translated, it gives CASSVDRGGETQYF.

The V call is TRBV19, the J call TRBJ2-7; 7 bases map to TRBD1. The junction had 12 bases not matched to a gene; V was cut back by 6 bases and J by 4 bases. The CDR3 covers 15 residues. CDR1 and CDR2 (germline): LNHDA, SQIVND (reference sequence). This chain's CDR3 is CASRPAGTAPYEQYF. The CDR3 DNA follows: TGTGCCAGTAGGCCCGCCGGGACAGCACCTTACGAGCAGTACTTC.

This clonotype occurred a few times. CDR3 sequence: CASSFQTENYGYTF. DNA for the CDR3: TGTGCCAGCAGCTTCCAGACGGAGAACTATGGCTACACCTTC. The rearrangement joins TRBV5-8 to TRBJ1-2; no firm D call. Per the germline V gene, CDR1 is SGHTS and CDR2 is YDEGEE. V was pared by 2 bases and J by 2 bases, with 10 bases between. CDR3 length: 14 amino acids.

The chain joins TRBV7-8 to TRBJ1-1; D perhaps matches TRBD1 (6 bases). Germline assignment: CDR1 SGHVS and CDR2 FQNEAQ. There are 14 residues in the CDR3. The V gene lost 5 bases and the J gene lost 4 bases, with 14 bases spanning the gap. The chain's CDR3 is CASSPEVRGTEAFF. DNA of the CDR3: TGTGCCAGCAGCCCAGAGGTCAGGGGCACTGAAGCTTTCTTT.

The chain joins TRBV7-6 to TRBJ2-5; D is undetermined. The V and J ends lost 5 bases and 5 bases respectively, with 6 bases between them. The CDR3 sequence is 11 residues long. Germline-derived CDR1 and CDR2 are SGHVS and FNYEAQ. CDR3: CASSVAETQYF. CDR3 sequence (DNA): TGTGCCAGCAGCGTCGCCGAGACCCAGTACTTC.

This clonotype has only a few counts. The rearrangement uses TRBV7-9 and TRBJ2-7, with a tentative D call TRBD2 (5 bases). In germline, CDR1 is SEHNR, CDR2 FQNEAQ (reference sequence). Trimming took off 2 bases at V and 1 base at J, with 12 bases between the two ends. This CDR3 has 15 residues. The CDR3 here is CASSLPAPGSYEQYF. CDR3 nucleotide sequence: TGTGCCAGCAGCTTACCCGCGCCGGGGTCCTACGAGCAGTACTTC.

This clonotype has just a few counts. V is TRBV4-1 and J is TRBJ1-2; the D gene is possibly TRBD1 (5 bases). Germline assignment: CDR1 MGHRA and CDR2 YSYEKL. V was clipped by 4 bases and J by 4 bases, with 13 bases between them. There are 14 residues in the CDR3. CDR3 in DNA: TGCGCCAGCAGCCCCACGCGGGGCCCCTATGGCTACACCTTC. Protein sequence: CASSPTRGPYGYTF.

This clonotype came up a few times. This chain links TRBV7-9 with TRBJ2-7; TRBD2 aligns across 8 bases. The CDR3 covers 15 residues. With V trimmed by 5 bases and J by 4 bases, 10 bases remained unmatched. Germline V gene data show CDR1 as SEHNR and CDR2 as FQNEAQ (reference sequence). CDR3 sequence reads: CASSRRAGDTYEQYF. The DNA of the CDR3 is TGTGCCAGCAGCCGCCGAGCGGGGGATACTTACGAGCAGTACTTC. Full variable domain (rest looked up from reference TRBV7-9 and TRBJ2-7): DTGVSQNPRHKITKRGQNVTFRCDPISEHNRLYWYRQTLGQGPEFLTYFQNEAQLEKSRLLSDRFSAERPKGSFSTLEIQRTEQGDSAMYLCASSRRAGDTYEQYFGPGTRLTVT.

V and J are TRBV7-3 and TRBJ1-5; 7 nucleotides agree with TRBD1. Unmatched junction bases numbered 12, after V lost 5 bases and J lost 11 bases. The CDR3 covers 14 residues. CDR1 SGHTA and CDR2 FQGTGA come from the germline V gene. Here the CDR3 DNA reads TGTGCCAGCAGCCTATACAGGGGTTACCAATCCCAGCATTTT. Its protein product is CASSLYRGYQSQHF. Full variable domain (remainder filled in from reference TRBV7-3 and TRBJ1-5): GAGVSQTPSNKVTEKGKYVELRCDPISGHTALYWYRQSLGQGPEFLIYFQGTGAADDSGLPNDRFFAVRPEGSVSTLKIQRTERGDSAVYLCASSLYRGYQSQHFGDGTRLSIL.

The chain carries TRBV3-1 and TRBJ2-7; possible D gene TRBD1, 5 bases. CDR1 and CDR2 from the germline V gene are LGHDT and YNNKEL (reference sequence). The ends were cut back, 3 bases at V and 5 bases at J, with 11 bases in the middle. CDR3 length: 13 residues. As DNA, the CDR3 is TGTGCCAGCAGCCAGGGGCCTTGGGACGAGCAGTACTTC. Its translation is CASSQGPWDEQYF.

Only a few counts were recorded for this clonotype. The chain couples TRBV5-6 to TRBJ2-3, with a weak D call TRBD2 (5 bases). Trimming stripped 1 base from V and 5 bases from J, with 17 bases between. The germline V gene encodes CDR1 SGHDT and CDR2 YYEEEE. This CDR3 spans 16 amino acids. The CDR3 sequence is CASSLTDGNRVDTQYF. CDR3 DNA sequence: TGTGCCAGCAGCTTGACGGACGGGAACCGAGTAGATACGCAGTATTTT.

Ten or more counts support this clonotype. The genes are TRBV7-6 and TRBJ2-3, with TRBD2 matching 7 bases. Germline assignment: CDR1 SGHVS and CDR2 FNYEAQ. Trimming removed 2 bases from V and 1 base from J; junction bases left unmatched: 3. This CDR3 has 15 amino acids. The CDR3 DNA sequence: TGTGCCAGCAGCTTAAGCGGGGTAGGCACAGATACGCAGTATTTT. Protein: CASSLSGVGTDTQYF. The full variable domain, its missing parts supplied by reference TRBV7-6 and TRBJ2-3, is GAGVSQSPRYKVTKRGQDVALRCDPISGHVSLYWYRQALGQGPEFLTYFNYEAQQDKSGLPNDRFSAERPEGSISTLTIQRTEQRDSAMYRCASSLSGVGTDTQYFGPGTRLTVL.